Listed below are T cell receptor beta chains from one sample, sequenced in a study of vaccination effects on CD4 cells after COVID-19. These receptors' targets are unknown. This table comes from immunoSEQ multiplex PCR, and its TCRdb copy is limited to in-frame clones, with some not included. The sample shows around 46,000 clones, roughly four fifths of them seen only once. Sequenced material: CD4+ T cells from PBMCs cultured with a peptide pool, taken before COVID-19 vaccination. These receptor sequences come from a human donor who had a prior SARS-CoV-2 infection. Both conserved end residues are part of each CDR3. A D gene is named only where the DNA matches it firmly. The listing skips clone size in some rows; elsewhere it reads once, few, many or a size class.

V	J	size	D	DNA	CDR3
TRBV14	TRBJ1-4	once	-	TGTGCCAGCAGTACTCCCAGGGAGGGGTTCGAGGAAAAACTGTTTTTT	CASSTPREGFEEKLFF
TRBV18	TRBJ1-2	few	TRBD1	TGTGCCAGCTCACCCGGGGACAGGGCCTTGGAAGGGTATGGCTACACCTTC	CASSPGDRALEGYGYTF
TRBV11-3	TRBJ2-7	-	-	TGTGCCAGCAGCTTAGATGGCAGCACCTACGAGCAGTACTTC	CASSLDGSTYEQYF
TRBV19	TRBJ2-6	-	-	TGTGGAACCGGCATTCCTGGGGCCAACGTCCTGACTTTC	CGTGIPGANVLTF
TRBV7-2	TRBJ1-4	-	-	TGTGCCAGCAGCTTAGAGCCATATGAAAAACTGTTTTTT	CASSLEPYEKLFF
TRBV7-3	TRBJ2-1	few	-	TGTGCCAGCAGCTTAGCCCGCGGCAATGAGCAGTTCTTC	CASSLARGNEQFF
TRBV6-4	TRBJ2-3	-	-	TGTGCCAGCAAATTGAGTCCCCAATCAGATACGCAGTATTTT	CASKLSPQSDTQYF
TRBV24-1	TRBJ2-7	-	TRBD1	TGTGCCACCAGTGATTTGTCTGCCCGGGACAGGGTGCCCTACGAGCAGTACTTC	CATSDLSARDRVPYEQYF
TRBV2	TRBJ2-7	-	-	TGTGCCAGCAGTGAATGGCAGGCTAGCGTAAGCGAGCAGTACTTC	CASSEWQASVSEQYF
TRBV5-4	TRBJ2-3	-	-	TGTGCCAGCAGTGGCGGTACATGGGAAGATACGCAGTATTTT	CASSGGTWEDTQYF
TRBV11-3	TRBJ2-1	once	TRBD2	TGTGCCAGCAGCTTCGGCGGCGGGAGGGGCAATGAGCAGTTCTTC	CASSFGGGRGNEQFF
TRBV5-5	TRBJ1-2	-	-	TGTGCCAGCAGCTTGGGTATACAGGGAACCTATGGCTACACCTTC	CASSLGIQGTYGYTF
TRBV9	TRBJ2-5	-	-	TGTGCCAGCAGCGTACGTGGGACTCCATCAGAGACCCAGTACTTC	CASSVRGTPSETQYF
TRBV7-3	TRBJ2-2	once	-	TGTGCCAGCAGCTTAGGGGGTAGCACCGGGGAGCTGTTTTTT	CASSLGGSTGELFF
TRBV21-1	TRBJ2-7	-	-	TGTGCCAGCAGCAAGGGGGGGGTAATCCCCTACGAGCAGTACTTC	CASSKGGVIPYEQYF
TRBV10-3	TRBJ1-2	-	-	TGTGCCATCAGTGAGTCGGGACTGGGGGGGGAAGCTGGCTACACCTTC	CAISESGLGGEAGYTF
TRBV6-5	TRBJ1-5	-	-	TGTGCCAGCAGACTCACTAGGTCCCAGCCCCAGCATTTT	CASRLTRSQPQHF
TRBV5-1	TRBJ2-1	-	-	TGCGCCAGCAGCTTGTCACCGGGGGAAGACAATGAGCAGTTCTTC	CASSLSPGEDNEQFF
TRBV12-5	TRBJ1-5	-	-	TGTGCTAGTGGTTTGGTTTTGGGGGGACCCAATCAGCCCCAGCATTTT	CASGLVLGGPNQPQHF
TRBV19	TRBJ1-1	-	TRBD1	TGTGCCAGTAGTCCAAGAACCCAATTGCCAGGGGGCGTGGAATGGGGGGCTGAAGCTTTCTTT	CASSPRTQLPGGVEWGAEAFF